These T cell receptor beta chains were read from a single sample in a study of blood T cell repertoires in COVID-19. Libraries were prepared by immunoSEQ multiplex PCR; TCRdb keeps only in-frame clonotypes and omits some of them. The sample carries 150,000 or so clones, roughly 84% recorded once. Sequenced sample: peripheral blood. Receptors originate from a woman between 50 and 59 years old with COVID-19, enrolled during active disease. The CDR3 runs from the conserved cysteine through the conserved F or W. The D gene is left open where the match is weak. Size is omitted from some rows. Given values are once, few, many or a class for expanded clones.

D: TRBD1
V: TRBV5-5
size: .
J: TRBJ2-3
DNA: TGTGCCAGCAGCTCCTTGGCCAGGGGGCCCACAGATACGCAGTATTTT
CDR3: CASSSLARGPTDTQYF

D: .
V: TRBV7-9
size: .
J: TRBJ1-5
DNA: TGTGCCAGCAGCTCGTCCGATCAGCCCCAGCATTTT
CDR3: CASSSSDQPQHF

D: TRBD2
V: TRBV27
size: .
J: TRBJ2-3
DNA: TGTGCCAGCAGTTTGCTCCGACTAGCGGGGGGCACAGATACGCAGTATTTT
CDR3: CASSLLRLAGGTDTQYF

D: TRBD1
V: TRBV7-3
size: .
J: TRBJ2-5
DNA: TGTGCCAGCAGCCCCGGGACAGGCGGGGAGACCCAGTACTTC
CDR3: CASSPGTGGETQYF

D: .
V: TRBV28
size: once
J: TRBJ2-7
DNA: TGTGCCAGCAGTTTTAGCCAGTCCTACGAGCAGTACTTC
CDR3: CASSFSQSYEQYF

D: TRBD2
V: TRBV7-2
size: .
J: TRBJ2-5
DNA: TGTGCCAGCAGCTTAAGACTAGCGGGCCTGCGAGGGGAGACCCAGTACTTC
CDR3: CASSLRLAGLRGETQYF

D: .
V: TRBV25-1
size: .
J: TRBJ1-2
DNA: TGTGCCAGCAGTGAATATAAACAGATTAACAACTATGGCTACACCTTC
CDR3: CASSEYKQINNYGYTF

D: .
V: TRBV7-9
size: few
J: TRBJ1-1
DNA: TGTGCCAGCAGCACTCAAGCGAACACTGAAGCTTTCTTT
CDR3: CASSTQANTEAFF

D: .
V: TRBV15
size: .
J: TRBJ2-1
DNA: TGTGCCACCAGCAGAGATATGTCGAGGAAAACCTACAATGAGCAGTTCTTC
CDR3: CATSRDMSRKTYNEQFF

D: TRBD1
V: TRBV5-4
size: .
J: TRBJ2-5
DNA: TGTGCCAGCAGCCCACCGACAGGGGAGGAGACCCAGTACTTC
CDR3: CASSPPTGEETQYF

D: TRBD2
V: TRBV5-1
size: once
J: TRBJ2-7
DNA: TGCGCCAGCAGCTTGACTAGCGGGGGGGCAATGAACGAGCAGTACTTC
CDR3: CASSLTSGGAMNEQYF

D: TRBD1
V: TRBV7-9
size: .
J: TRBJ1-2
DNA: TGTGCCAGCAGCTACGGGACAGGGGGCGAGAAGGACTATGGCTACACCTTC
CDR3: CASSYGTGGEKDYGYTF

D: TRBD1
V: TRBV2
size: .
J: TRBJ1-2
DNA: TGTGCCAGCAATAAGGACAGGGGGTGGGATGGCTACACCTTC
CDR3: CASNKDRGWDGYTF

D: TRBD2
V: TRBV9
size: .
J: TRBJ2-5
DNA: TGTGCCAGCAGCACTCCCGGGACTAGCGGGGGAAACCAAGAGACCCAGTACTTC
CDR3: CASSTPGTSGGNQETQYF

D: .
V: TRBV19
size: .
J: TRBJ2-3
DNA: TGTGCCAGTAGCCCTGGCACAGATACGCAGTATTTT
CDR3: CASSPGTDTQYF

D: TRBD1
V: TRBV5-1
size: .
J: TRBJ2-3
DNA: TGCGCCAGCAGCTTGGGACAGGGCTCTAGCACAGATACGCAGTATTTT
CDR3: CASSLGQGSSTDTQYF

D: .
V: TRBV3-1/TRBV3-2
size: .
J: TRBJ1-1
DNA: TGTGCCAGCAGCCTTCAGGGTCGGAACACTGAAGCTTTCTTT
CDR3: CASSLQGRNTEAFF

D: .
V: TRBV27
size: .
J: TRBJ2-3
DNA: TGTGCCAGCAGTTGGACAGTCCTGGATACGCAGTATTTT
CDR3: CASSWTVLDTQYF